The clone carrying this TCR beta chain was counted between two and nine times. No antigen is known for it. The source of the sample is a study of CD8 T cells in Susac syndrome. In blood CD8+ and CD4+ T cells, TCR beta underwent sequencing. The CD8+ and CD4+ T cells were negatively isolated, with the TEMRA cells enriched by FACS. RNA was extracted with the RNeasy kit, and a quantity of about 0.45 to 1 ug was reverse transcribed using random hexamers. Across 54 Vbeta and 13 Jbeta, immunoSEQ multiplex PCR amplified TCR beta CDR3. TCRdb itself ran the immunoSEQ multiplex PCR reads through MiXCR, one entry per CDR3 protein. Here the sample spans 330,000 or so distinct CDR3 sequences, 65% to 90% being singletons. Findings of the study overall: The study recognized that its TCR sequencing and HLA analysis covered a relatively small number of individuals.

Germline CDR1 MGHRA, CDR2 YSYEKL. The ends were cut back, 1 base at V and 8 bases at J, with 15 bases in the middle. The CDR3 has 15 residues. The specimen sequenced was CD8+ T cells from PBMCs. The sequence was collected from a human donor with multiple sclerosis. The chain recombines TRBV4-1 with TRBJ2-4; D is uncertain. In DNA, the CDR3 is TGCGCCAGCAGCCAAGTTGGGCTATCCGGCGACATTCAGTACTTC. Its protein product is CASSQVGLSGDIQYF.